This T cell receptor beta chain was sequenced for a study of T-cell reconstitution after alpha-beta-depleted transplantation in children. Study outcomes and limitations: Several hundred expanded graft clones reportedly supplied alpha-beta T cells about two months after transplant. Newly produced T cells mostly provided counts and TCRbeta diversity after one year, as hyperexpanded clones declined.

Preparation of the TCRbeta library was carried out with unique molecular identifiers. TCRdb used MiXCR to reprocess the PCR reads, holding one entry per CDR3 protein. The data hold fewer than 700,000 distinct CDR3 sequences, with 10% to 15% observed a single time. The CDR3 consists of 20 residues. In germline, CDR1 is MDHEN, CDR2 SYDVKM. With V trimmed by 6 bases and J by 4 bases, 23 bases remained unmatched. This clonotype was found many times. The antigen is unknown. The material was PBMCs, mostly from graft donor cells, obtained 360 days after TCRalphabeta/CD19-depleted stem cell transplant. This TCR was sampled from a male patient aged 10 to 17 who had a stem cell transplant for acute myeloid leukemia, so the T cells may come from the graft donor. This chain links TRBV28 with TRBJ2-3; 9 nucleotides line up with TRBD2. The CDR3 nucleotides read TGTGCCAGCAGCCCATTCTTTGGGTGGGGCGGGAGGGCCCCCTCAGATACGCAGTATTTT. Protein sequence: CASSPFFGWGGRAPSDTQYF.